Listed here are 25 T cell receptor beta chains from one sample, sequenced in a study of blood T cells in healthy people across ages. Alongside a J-beta primer mix, a sample-barcoded 5' primer served in a second PCR lasting roughly 6 to 11 cycles. TCRdb recomputed calls from the 5' RACE reads with MiXCR, one row per CDR3 protein. In the table there are about 720,000 distinct CDR3 sequences, about 20% of which are singletons. The sequenced sample was blood. The receptor source for this set is a man in his 70s in good health.

The chain couples TRBV4-2 to TRBJ1-1; D unclear. The V end was cut by 6 bases, the J end by 3 bases, with 8 bases between. The germline gives CDR1 LGHNA, CDR2 YNFKEQ. This CDR3 comprises 12 residues. The CDR3 protein is CASRLGDTEAFF. As DNA, the CDR3 is TGTGCCAGCAGGCTGGGAGACACTGAAGCTTTCTTT.

This clonotype was seen a few times. The chain carries TRBV7-2 and TRBJ2-5; D perhaps matches TRBD1 (6 bases). CDR1 and CDR2 from the germline V gene are SGHTA and FQGNSA. V dropped 2 bases and J dropped 6 bases, with 10 bases sitting between them. The length of the CDR3 is 13 residues. CDR3 coding DNA: TGTGCCAGCAGCTTATCAGGGGATAAGACCCAGTACTTC. Its protein is CASSLSGDKTQYF.

This rearrangement joins TRBV20-1 to TRBJ2-3; 14 bases line up with TRBD2. V shed 3 bases, J shed 2 bases, and the junction held 4 bases outside the gene matches. The germline CDR1 and CDR2 sequences are DFQATT and SNEGSKA (reference sequence). This CDR3 has 16 amino acids. CDR3 bases: TGCAGTGCTAGTCGACTAGCGGGAGGGAACACAGATACGCAGTATTTT. This sequence encodes CSASRLAGGNTDTQYF.

The sample holds a few counts of this clonotype. This chain links TRBV20-1 with TRBJ2-3, with TRBD2 identical over 10 bases. Per the germline V gene, CDR1 is DFQATT and CDR2 is SNEGSKA (reference sequence). The CDR3 consists of 15 residues. V lost 2 bases, J lost 3 bases, and 5 bases stayed unmatched. The CDR3: CSARTGTSATDTQYF. CDR3 coding DNA: TGCAGTGCTAGAACTGGGACTAGCGCAACAGATACGCAGTATTTT.

The genes are TRBV3-1 and TRBJ2-3, with TRBD1 matching 8 bases. CDR1 and CDR2 (germline): LGHDT, YNNKEL (reference sequence). J was trimmed by 5 bases and V by 3 bases; bases with no gene match: 10. The CDR3 sequence is 16 residues long. CDR3 nucleotide sequence: TGTGCCAGCAGCCAGGGGACAGGAAGAGCTTTAGATACGCAGTATTTT. Translation gives CASSQGTGRALDTQYF.

This clonotype was observed a handful of times. This chain connects TRBV3-1 to TRBJ2-5; 11 bases map to TRBD2. CDR3 size: 17 residues. J was trimmed by 1 base and V by 3 bases; bases with no gene match: 7. Germline V gives CDR1 LGHDT, CDR2 YNNKEL (reference sequence). The CDR3 nucleotides are TGTGCCAGCAGCCATCTCGGGACTAGCGGAGTCCAAGAGACCCAGTACTTC. It encodes CASSHLGTSGVQETQYF.

This clonotype came up a few times. This chain connects TRBV30 to TRBJ2-1, with a possible D match to TRBD2 (5 bases). The CDR3 contains 13 residues. V shed 4 bases and J shed 8 bases, with 15 bases lying between them. CDR1 GTSNPN and CDR2 SVGIG come from the germline V gene (reference sequence). This chain's CDR3 is CAWTLVNPYEQFF. As DNA, the CDR3 is TGTGCCTGGACACTAGTAAACCCATATGAGCAGTTCTTC.

The chain uses TRBV7-9 and TRBJ2-6; tentative D call: TRBD2 (6 bases). CDR1 and CDR2 from the germline V gene are SEHNR and FQNEAQ (reference sequence). Between the trimmed V and J ends, which lost 1 base and 1 base, there was a span of 11 bases. The CDR3 contains 17 residues. CDR3 sequence reads: CASSLEGRGSGANVLTF. DNA for the CDR3: TGTGCCAGCAGCTTAGAAGGTCGGGGGTCTGGGGCCAACGTCCTGACTTTC.

The V gene is TRBV11-2, the J gene TRBJ1-3, with TRBD1 as a possible D gene (5 bases). This CDR3 spans 13 amino acids. The germline V gene has CDR1 SGHAT and CDR2 FQNNGV. V lost 4 bases to trimming and J lost 8 bases, with 12 bases between them. For the CDR3, the DNA is TGTGCCAGCAGCTCGGGGGTAGCGGACACCATATATTTT. Translation: CASSSGVADTIYF.

In its sample, this clonotype was seen once. The chain has TRBV20-1 and TRBJ2-4; D is possibly TRBD1 (5 bases). Germline V CDR1 and CDR2: DFQATT, SNEGSKA (reference sequence). V dropped 6 bases and J dropped 0 bases, with 12 bases sitting between them. The CDR3 is 14 amino acids. The CDR3 region has the DNA TGCAGTGCAACCGCGACAGTAGCCAAAAACATTCAGTACTTC. Protein sequence: CSATATVAKNIQYF.

This chain links TRBV6-5 with TRBJ2-1; 11 nucleotides line up with TRBD2. The V and J ends lost 0 bases and 9 bases, in that order; junction bases with no gene match: 10. Germline V gene sequence: CDR1 MNHEY, CDR2 SVGAGI. This CDR3 spans 17 amino acids. CDR3 sequence reads: CASSYSIAGGQSREQFF. The CDR3, as DNA: TGTGCCAGCAGTTACTCGATAGCGGGAGGGCAAAGTCGTGAGCAGTTCTTC.

In this sample, this clonotype turned up many times. A read error may produce the germline difference seen at one junction end. In nucleotides, the CDR3 is TGTGCCAGCAGCTTAGTTAGCGGGCAAGAGACCCAGTACTTC. Protein product: CASSLVSGQETQYF. This rearrangement joins TRBV5-1 to TRBJ2-5, with 7 bases identical to TRBD2. The CDR3 has 14 amino acids. Germline values: CDR1 SGHRS, CDR2 YFSETQ.

This sequence joins TRBV5-1 and TRBJ2-1; 13 bases fit TRBD2. Per the germline V gene, CDR1 is SGHRS and CDR2 is YFSETQ. V lost 4 bases and J lost 7; bases outside the gene matches: 8. The CDR3 loop spans 16 amino acids. In nucleotides, the CDR3 is TGCGCCAGCAGCCCCACGACTAGCGGGGGGTTTAATGAGCAGTTCTTC. Translated, it gives CASSPTTSGGFNEQFF. The variable domain in full, completed from reference TRBV5-1 and TRBJ2-1, reads KAGVTQTPRYLIKTRGQQVTLSCSPISGHRSVSWYQQTPGQGLQFLFEYFSETQRNKGNFPGRFSGRQFSNSRSEMNVSTLELGDSALYLCASSPTTSGGFNEQFFGPGTRLTVL.

The gene calls are TRBV6-5 and TRBJ1-1; D perhaps matches TRBD1 (6 bases). The V gene's germline CDR1 is MNHEY and CDR2 SVGAGI. V lost 11 bases to trimming and J lost 0 bases, with 19 bases between them. This CDR3 has 15 amino acids. CDR3 in amino acids: CAGSIFGTLNTEAFF. DNA of the CDR3: TGTGCCGGCTCCATCTTTGGGACACTGAACACTGAAGCTTTCTTT.

V gene TRBV6-6 combines with J gene TRBJ2-1; TRBD1 might be the D (5 bases). The ends were cut back, 5 bases at V and 5 bases at J, with 16 bases in the middle. This CDR3 has 15 residues. Germline V CDR1 and CDR2: MNHNY, SVGAGI (reference sequence). The chain's CDR3 is CASSLEGANDNEQFF. The CDR3 DNA follows: TGTGCCAGCAGTCTGGAAGGGGCCAATGACAATGAGCAGTTCTTC.

The J gene is TRBJ2-7, the V gene TRBV10-3, with a possible D match to TRBD1 (6 bases). The CDR3 is 12 residues long. V was trimmed by 8 bases and J by 2 bases, leaving 10 bases between them. CDR1 is ENHRY and CDR2 is SYGVKD in the germline V gene. CDR3 loop: CAIGQGTYEQYF. CDR3 nucleotide sequence: TGTGCCATCGGGCAGGGGACCTACGAGCAGTACTTC.

This chain links TRBV20-1 with TRBJ2-1; 7 bases map to TRBD2. CDR1 and CDR2 from the germline V gene are DFQATT and SNEGSKA (reference sequence). V gave up 5 bases and J gave up 3 bases; unmatched junction bases: 10. The CDR3 is 15 residues long. CDR3 in amino acids: CSARMSGVLYNEQFF. In DNA form, the CDR3 reads TGCAGTGCTCGAATGAGCGGGGTTCTCTACAATGAGCAGTTCTTC.

The V gene is TRBV27, the J gene TRBJ2-3; D perhaps matches TRBD1 (5 bases). Germline CDR1 reads MNHEY; CDR2 reads SMNVEV (reference sequence). With 6 bases removed from V and 6 bases from J, the gap between germline ends came to 13 bases. The CDR3 consists of 13 residues. CDR3: CASSVIRADTQYF. CDR3 sequence (DNA): TGTGCCAGCAGCGTGATCAGGGCGGATACGCAGTATTTT.

Ten or more counts support this clonotype. The chain recombines TRBV7-9 with TRBJ2-4; D is perhaps TRBD1 (6 bases). The CDR3 consists of 14 residues. V was trimmed by 5 bases and J by 8 bases, leaving 16 bases between them. The germline CDR1 and CDR2 sequences are SEHNR and FQNEAQ (reference sequence). The CDR3 protein is CASSTNQGSDIQYF. The CDR3 nucleotides read TGTGCCAGCAGCACGAATCAGGGGTCGGACATTCAGTACTTC.

This clonotype was seen at least ten times. This chain links TRBV28 with TRBJ1-5; D is uncertain. Between the trimmed V and J ends, which lost 5 bases and 5 bases, there was a span of 19 bases. The CDR3 is 16 residues long. The germline gives CDR1 MDHEN, CDR2 SYDVKM. CDR3 in amino acids: CASSTQKLGLYQPQHF. In DNA, the CDR3 is TGTGCCAGCAGTACCCAGAAGCTGGGTTTGTATCAGCCCCAGCATTTT.

This chain links TRBV3-1 with TRBJ1-1; TRBD1 agrees at 7 bases. CDR1 is LGHDT, CDR2 YNNKEL, per germline (reference sequence). V was clipped by 6 bases and J by 3 bases; unmatched bases: 4. This CDR3 contains 13 residues. The CDR3 reads CASSGRGYTEAFF. In DNA, the CDR3 is TGTGCCAGCAGTGGCAGGGGGTACACTGAAGCTTTCTTT.

This sequence joins TRBV14 and TRBJ2-1; 10 nucleotides match TRBD1. Looked up from germline, CDR1 is SGHDN and CDR2 is FVKESK. Trimming took 0 bases from V and 6 from J; bases not matched to a gene: 8. The CDR3 runs 17 residues. CDR3 sequence reads: CASSQDFRDRGINEQFF. CDR3 DNA: TGTGCCAGCAGCCAAGATTTCCGGGACAGGGGCATCAATGAGCAGTTCTTC.

This clonotype was observed many times. The V gene is TRBV6-4, the J gene TRBJ1-2; perhaps TRBD1 as D (5 bases). Trimming removed 6 bases at V and 3 bases at J, with 14 bases between. This CDR3 is built from 14 residues. The germline gives CDR1 MRHNA, CDR2 SNTAGT. Here the CDR3 reads CASSLDWGDYGYTF. The CDR3 region has the DNA TGTGCCAGCAGCCTAGACTGGGGGGACTATGGCTACACCTTC.

This clonotype turned up a few times. The chain is built from TRBV7-9 and TRBJ2-2; D unresolved. Between the trimmed V and J ends, which lost 7 bases and 6 bases, there was a span of 9 bases. This CDR3 comprises 12 residues. CDR1 is SEHNR, CDR2 FQNEAQ, per germline (reference sequence). The CDR3 reads CASNQVSGELFF. CDR3 sequence (DNA): TGTGCCAGCAACCAGGTTTCCGGGGAGCTGTTTTTT. Filled out from reference TRBV7-9 and TRBJ2-2, the complete variable domain reads DTGVSQNPRHKITKRGQNVTFRCDPISEHNRLYWYRQTLGQGPEFLTYFQNEAQLEKSRLLSDRFSAERPKGSFSTLEIQRTEQGDSAMYLCASNQVSGELFFGEGSRLTVL.

This clonotype was detected a few times. The V gene is TRBV2, the J gene TRBJ2-5; 8 bases align to TRBD2. The trim removed 7 bases at V and 5 bases at J, leaving 15 bases unmatched. There are 16 residues in the CDR3. Germline V lookup: CDR1 SNHLY, CDR2 FYNNEI. This CDR3 is CASMSERAGGLETQYF. CDR3 in DNA: TGTGCCAGCATGAGCGAAAGGGCGGGAGGTCTGGAGACCCAGTACTTC.